The present entry profiles one T cell receptor (beta chain) with its context. The repertoire was sequenced with immunoSEQ multiplex PCR; TCRdb's copy has only in-frame clones and lacks some. Seen here are about 7,200 clones, 75% to 90% observed once, and the top ten hold 35% to 40%. This entry comes from a study of PD-1 and CTLA-4 blockade in melanoma. Germline-derived CDR1 and CDR2 are MGHDK and SYGVNS. With V trimmed by 4 bases and J by 11 bases, 8 bases remained unmatched. This CDR3 comprises 13 residues. The chain recombines TRBV25-1 with TRBJ1-1, with 9 bases fitting TRBD1. This TCR was recovered from a human donor with melanoma. The material was CD8+ T cells from peripheral blood, obtained before anti-PD-1 treatment. This chain's CDR3 is CASSVGQGPLAFF. Here the CDR3 DNA reads TGTGCCAGCAGTGTGGGACAGGGCCCTCTGGCTTTCTTT.